This T cell receptor beta chain was found in a study of blood T cell repertoires in COVID-19. Participants were placed into cohorts based on the clinical history they reported. Per the study methods: The authors estimated nucleated cell counts from reference gene primer amplification. The data were produced by immunoSEQ multiplex PCR, yet TCRdb's version contains in-frame clones alone and is incomplete. The V and J calls and the clone size are those of that table, but D and trimming were determined from the DNA. The profile covers over 200,000 clones, with roughly 85% appearing a single time and 10% to 13% taken by the ten largest. Germline CDR1 reads GTSNPN; CDR2 reads SVGIG (reference sequence). This CDR3 contains 14 residues. V was clipped by 3 bases and J by 3 bases, with 15 bases between them.

This sequence was found in a man aged 25 to 40 who had recovered from COVID-19. Sequencing was performed on PBMCs or T cells enriched from blood (not recorded which). The chain uses TRBV30 and TRBJ2-7; D unresolved. In DNA, the CDR3 is TGTGCCTGGAGCCCAACTCTCCACCTCTACGAGCAGTACTTC. Residues: CAWSPTLHLYEQYF.